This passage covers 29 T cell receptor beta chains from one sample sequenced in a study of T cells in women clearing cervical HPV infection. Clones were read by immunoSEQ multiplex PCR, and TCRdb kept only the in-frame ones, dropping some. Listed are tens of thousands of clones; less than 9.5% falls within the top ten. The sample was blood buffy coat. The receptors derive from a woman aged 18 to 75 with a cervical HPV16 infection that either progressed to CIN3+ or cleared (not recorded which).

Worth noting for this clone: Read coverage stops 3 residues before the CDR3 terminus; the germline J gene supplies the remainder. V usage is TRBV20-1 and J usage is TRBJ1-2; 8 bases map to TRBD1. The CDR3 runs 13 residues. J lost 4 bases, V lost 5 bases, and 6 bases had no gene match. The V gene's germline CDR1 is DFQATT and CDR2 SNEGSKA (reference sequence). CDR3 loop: CSAHRTGSYGYTF. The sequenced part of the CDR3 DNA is TGCAGTGCTCACCGGACAGGGAGCTATGGC.

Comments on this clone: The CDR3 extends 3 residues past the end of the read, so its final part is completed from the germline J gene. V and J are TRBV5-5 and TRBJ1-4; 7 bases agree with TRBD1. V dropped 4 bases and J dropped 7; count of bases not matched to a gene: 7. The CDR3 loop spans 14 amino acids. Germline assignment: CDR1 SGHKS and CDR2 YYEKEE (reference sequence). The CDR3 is CASSPTGVSEKLFF. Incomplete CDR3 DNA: TGTGCCAGCAGCCCTACAGGGGTCAGTGAAAAA.

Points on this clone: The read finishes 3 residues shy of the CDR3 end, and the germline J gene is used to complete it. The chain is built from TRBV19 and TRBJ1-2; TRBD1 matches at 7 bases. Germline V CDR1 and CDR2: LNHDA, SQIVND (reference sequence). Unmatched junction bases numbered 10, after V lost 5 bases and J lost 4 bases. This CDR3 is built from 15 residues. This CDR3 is CASSAGQPSGYGYTF. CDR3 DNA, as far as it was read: TGTGCCAGTAGTGCGGGACAGCCCTCTGGCTATGGC.

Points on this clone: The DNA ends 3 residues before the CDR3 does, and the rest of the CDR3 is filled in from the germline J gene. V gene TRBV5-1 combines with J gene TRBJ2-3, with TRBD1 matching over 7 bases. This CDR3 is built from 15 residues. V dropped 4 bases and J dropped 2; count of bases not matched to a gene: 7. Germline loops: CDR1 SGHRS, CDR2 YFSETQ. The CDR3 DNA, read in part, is TGCGCCAGCAGCCCGATCAAGGGGGCCACAGATACG. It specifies CASSPIKGATDT. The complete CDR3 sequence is CASSPIKGATDTQYF.

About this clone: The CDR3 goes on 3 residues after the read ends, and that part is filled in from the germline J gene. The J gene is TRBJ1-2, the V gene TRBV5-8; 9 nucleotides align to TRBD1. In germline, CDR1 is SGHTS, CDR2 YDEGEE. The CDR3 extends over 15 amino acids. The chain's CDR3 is CASSFKGQGPETYTF. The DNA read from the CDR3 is TGTGCCAGCAGCTTTAAGGGACAGGGTCCAGAGACC.

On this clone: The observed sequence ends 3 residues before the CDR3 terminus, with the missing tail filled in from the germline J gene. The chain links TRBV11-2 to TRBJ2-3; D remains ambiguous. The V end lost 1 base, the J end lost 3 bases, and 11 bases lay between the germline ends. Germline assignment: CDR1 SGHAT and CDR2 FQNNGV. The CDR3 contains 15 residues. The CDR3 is CASSLVGYGTDTQYF. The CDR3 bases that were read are TGTGCCAGCAGCTTAGTAGGGTATGGTACAGATACG.

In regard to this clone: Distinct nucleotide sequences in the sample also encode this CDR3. CDR3 loop: CASSLSQGGETQYF. The covered CDR3 bases are TGCGCCAGCAGCTTGTCCCAGGGGGGAGAGACC. The V gene is TRBV5-1, the J gene TRBJ2-5; D possibly corresponds to TRBD1 (7 bases). The read terminates 3 residues before the CDR3 end, so the remaining end is supplied by the germline J gene. Germline V gives CDR1 SGHRS, CDR2 YFSETQ. V lost 1 base to trimming and J lost 4 bases, with 11 bases between them. The CDR3 consists of 14 residues. The whole variable domain, filled in from reference TRBV5-1 and TRBJ2-5, reads KAGVTQTPRYLIKTRGQQVTLSCSPISGHRSVSWYQQTPGQGLQFLFEYFSETQRNKGNFPGRFSGRQFSNSRSEMNVSTLELGDSALYLCASSLSQGGETQYFGPGTRLLVL.

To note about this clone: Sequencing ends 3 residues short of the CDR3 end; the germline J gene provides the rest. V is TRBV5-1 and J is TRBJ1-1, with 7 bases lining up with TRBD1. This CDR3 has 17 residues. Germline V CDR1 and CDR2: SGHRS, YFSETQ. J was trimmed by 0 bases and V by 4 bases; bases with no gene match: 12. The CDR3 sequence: CASSPLGQERLNTEAFF. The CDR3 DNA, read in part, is TGCGCCAGCAGCCCCTTAGGACAGGAGCGCTTGAACACTGAA.

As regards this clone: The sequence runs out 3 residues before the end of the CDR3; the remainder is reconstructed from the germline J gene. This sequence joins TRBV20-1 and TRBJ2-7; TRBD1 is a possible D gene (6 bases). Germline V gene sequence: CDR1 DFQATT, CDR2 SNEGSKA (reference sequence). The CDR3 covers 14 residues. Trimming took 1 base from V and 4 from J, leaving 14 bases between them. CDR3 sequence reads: CSARASRGRYEQYF. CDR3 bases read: TGCAGTGCTAGAGCATCCAGGGGAAGGTACGAG.

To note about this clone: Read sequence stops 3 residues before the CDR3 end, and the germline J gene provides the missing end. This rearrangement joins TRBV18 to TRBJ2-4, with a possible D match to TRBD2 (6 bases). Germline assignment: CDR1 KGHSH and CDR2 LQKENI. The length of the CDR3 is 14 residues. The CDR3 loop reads CASSPEAGNYGQYF. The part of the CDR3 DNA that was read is TGTGCCAGCTCACCTGAGGCGGGAAACTATGGT.

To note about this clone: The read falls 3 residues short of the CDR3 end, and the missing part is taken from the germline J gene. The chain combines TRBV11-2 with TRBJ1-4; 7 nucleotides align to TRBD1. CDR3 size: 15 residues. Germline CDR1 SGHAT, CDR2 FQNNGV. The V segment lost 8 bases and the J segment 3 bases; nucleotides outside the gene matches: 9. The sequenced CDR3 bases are TGTGCCAGCGGGGCAGGGGGAGTGCCTAATGAAAAA. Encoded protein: CASGAGGVPNEK. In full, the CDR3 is CASGAGGVPNEKLFF.

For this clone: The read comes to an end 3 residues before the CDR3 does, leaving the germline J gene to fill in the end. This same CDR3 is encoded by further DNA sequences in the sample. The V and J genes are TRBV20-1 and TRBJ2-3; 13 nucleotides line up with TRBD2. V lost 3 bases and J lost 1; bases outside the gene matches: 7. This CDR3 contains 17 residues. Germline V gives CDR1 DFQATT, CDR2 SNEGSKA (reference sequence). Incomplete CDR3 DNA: TGCAGTGCTAGTCCGGGACTAGCGGGGATTGGCACAGATACG. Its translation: CSASPGLAGIGTDT. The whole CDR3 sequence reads CSASPGLAGIGTDTQYF.

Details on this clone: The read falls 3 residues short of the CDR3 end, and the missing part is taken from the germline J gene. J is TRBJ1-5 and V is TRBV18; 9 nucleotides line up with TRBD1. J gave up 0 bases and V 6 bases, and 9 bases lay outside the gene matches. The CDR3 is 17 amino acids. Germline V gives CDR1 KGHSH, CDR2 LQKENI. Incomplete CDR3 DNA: TGTGCCAGCTCCCTCACAGGGGGCGCTTATAGCAATCAGCCC. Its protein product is CASSLTGGAYSNQP. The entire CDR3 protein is CASSLTGGAYSNQPQHF. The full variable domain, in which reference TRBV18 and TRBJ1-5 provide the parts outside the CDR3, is NAGVMQNPRHLVRRRGQEARLRCSPMKGHSHVYWYRQLPEEGLKFMVYLQKENIIDESGMPKERFSAEFPKEGPSILRIQQVVRGDSAAYFCASSLTGGAYSNQPQHFGDGTRLSIL.

CDR3 amino acids: CASSSGTDNEQFF. The part of the CDR3 DNA that was read is TGTGCCAGCAGTTCCGGGACAGACAATGAG. The V and J genes are TRBV5-6 and TRBJ2-1; 7 bases are shared with TRBD1. The read is 3 residues too short to cover the CDR3 end, so that end is filled in from the germline J gene. The CDR3 has 13 amino acids. Per germline, CDR1 SGHDT and CDR2 YYEEEE. V shed 5 bases and J 5 bases; nucleotides not matched to a gene: 4.

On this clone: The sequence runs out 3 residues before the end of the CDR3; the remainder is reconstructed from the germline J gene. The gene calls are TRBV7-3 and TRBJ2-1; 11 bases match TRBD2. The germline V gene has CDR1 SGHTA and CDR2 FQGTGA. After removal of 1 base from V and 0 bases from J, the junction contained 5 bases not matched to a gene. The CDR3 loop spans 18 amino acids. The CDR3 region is CASSLNSGGAISYNEQFF. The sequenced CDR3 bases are TGTGCCAGCAGCTTAAATAGCGGGGGGGCCATCTCCTACAATGAG.

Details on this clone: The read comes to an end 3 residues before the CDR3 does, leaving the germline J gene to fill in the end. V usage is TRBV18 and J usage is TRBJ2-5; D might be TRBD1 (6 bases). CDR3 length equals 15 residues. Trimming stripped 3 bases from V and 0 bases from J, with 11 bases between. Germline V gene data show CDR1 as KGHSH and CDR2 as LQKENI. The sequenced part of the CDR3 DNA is TGTGCCAGCTCACCCCGGGACACCAACCAAGAGACC. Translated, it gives CASSPRDTNQET. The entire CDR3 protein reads CASSPRDTNQETQYF. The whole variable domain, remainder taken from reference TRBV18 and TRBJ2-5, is NAGVMQNPRHLVRRRGQEARLRCSPMKGHSHVYWYRQLPEEGLKFMVYLQKENIIDESGMPKERFSAEFPKEGPSILRIQQVVRGDSAAYFCASSPRDTNQETQYFGPGTRLLVL.

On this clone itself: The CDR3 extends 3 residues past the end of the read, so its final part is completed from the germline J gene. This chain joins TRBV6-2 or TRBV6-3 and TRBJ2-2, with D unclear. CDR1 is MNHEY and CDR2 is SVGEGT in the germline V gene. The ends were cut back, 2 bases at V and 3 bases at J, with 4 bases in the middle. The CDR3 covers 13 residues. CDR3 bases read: TGTGCCAGCAGTTACGCGTACACCGGGGAG. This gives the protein CASSYAYTGE. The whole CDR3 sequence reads CASSYAYTGELFF.

The CDR3 region is CASSPDRGRPSYNEQFF. CDR3 DNA (partial): TGTGCCAGCAGCCCCGACAGGGGGCGACCCTCCTACAATGAG. The gene calls are TRBV4-2 and TRBJ2-1; 10 bases are shared with TRBD1. With the read ending 3 residues before the CDR3 end, the germline J gene is used to fill in that end. The CDR3 runs to 17 residues. CDR1 is LGHNA, CDR2 YNFKEQ, per germline. V trimming: 4 bases; J trimming: 0 bases; junction bases outside the gene matches: 6.

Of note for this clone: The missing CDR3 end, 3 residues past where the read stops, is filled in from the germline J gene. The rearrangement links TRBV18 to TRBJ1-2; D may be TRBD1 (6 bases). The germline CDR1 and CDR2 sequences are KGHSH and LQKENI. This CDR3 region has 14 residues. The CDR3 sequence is CASSPSGTTYDYTF. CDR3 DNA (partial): TGTGCCAGCTCACCATCCGGGACAACCTACGAC.

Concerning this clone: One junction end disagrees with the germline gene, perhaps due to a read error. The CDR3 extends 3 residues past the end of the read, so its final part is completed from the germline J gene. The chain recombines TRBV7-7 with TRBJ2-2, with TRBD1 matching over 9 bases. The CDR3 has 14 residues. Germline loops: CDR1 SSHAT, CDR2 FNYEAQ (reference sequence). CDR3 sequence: CASSRGTGSEKLFF. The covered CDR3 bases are TGTGCTAGCAGTAGAGGGACAGGGAGTGAAAAG.

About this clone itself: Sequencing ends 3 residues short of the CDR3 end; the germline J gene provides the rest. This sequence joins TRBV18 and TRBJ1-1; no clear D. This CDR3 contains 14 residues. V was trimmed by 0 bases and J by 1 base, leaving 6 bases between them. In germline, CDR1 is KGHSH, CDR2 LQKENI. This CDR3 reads CASSPPHKNTEAFF. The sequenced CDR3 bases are TGTGCCAGCTCACCACCCCACAAGAACACTGAA.

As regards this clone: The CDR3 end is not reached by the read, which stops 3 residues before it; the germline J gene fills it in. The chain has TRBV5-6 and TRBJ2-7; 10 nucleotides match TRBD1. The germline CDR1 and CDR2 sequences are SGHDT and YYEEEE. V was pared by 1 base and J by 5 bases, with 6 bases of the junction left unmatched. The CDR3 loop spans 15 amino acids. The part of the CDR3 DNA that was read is TGTGCCAGCAGCTTGATTGGGACAGGGGCGGACGAG. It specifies CASSLIGTGADE. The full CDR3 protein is CASSLIGTGADEQYF.

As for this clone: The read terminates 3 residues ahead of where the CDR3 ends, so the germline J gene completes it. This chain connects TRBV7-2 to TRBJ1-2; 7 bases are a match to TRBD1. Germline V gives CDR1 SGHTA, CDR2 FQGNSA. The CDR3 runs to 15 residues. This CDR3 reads CASSLGQILPGGYTF. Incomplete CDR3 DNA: TGTGCCAGCAGCTTGGGACAGATCCTTCCCGGGGGC. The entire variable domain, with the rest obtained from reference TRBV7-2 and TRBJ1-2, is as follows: GAGVSQSPSNKVTEKGKDVELRCDPISGHTALYWYRQSLGQGLEFLIYFQGNSAPDKSGLPSDRFSAERTGGSVSTLTIQRTQQEDSAVYLCASSLGQILPGGYTFGSGTRLTVV.

CDR3 region: CSARDWEGAQPQHF. The covered CDR3 bases are TGCAGTGCTAGAGATTGGGAGGGGGCGCAGCCC. This rearrangement joins TRBV20-1 to TRBJ1-5; 7 bases match TRBD1. From the germline J gene comes the end of the CDR3, since the read stops 3 residues before it. The V gene's germline CDR1 is DFQATT and CDR2 SNEGSKA (reference sequence). The CDR3 spans 14 residues. The V gene end was trimmed by 0 bases and the J gene end by 7 bases; junction bases not matched to a gene: 6.

The sequenced part of the CDR3 DNA is TGTGCCAGCTCCCCTCGGCGGATTCCCACAGATACG. Translation gives CASSPRRIPTDT. The whole CDR3 reads CASSPRRIPTDTQYF. The chain joins TRBV18 to TRBJ2-3; no firm D call. From the germline J gene comes the end of the CDR3, since the read stops 3 residues before it. This CDR3 is 15 amino acids long. Germline values: CDR1 KGHSH, CDR2 LQKENI. Trimming removed 6 bases from V and 2 bases from J, with 15 bases in between. Together with reference TRBV18 and TRBJ2-3, the CDR3 gives the full variable domain: NAGVMQNPRHLVRRRGQEARLRCSPMKGHSHVYWYRQLPEEGLKFMVYLQKENIIDESGMPKERFSAEFPKEGPSILRIQQVVRGDSAAYFCASSPRRIPTDTQYFGPGTRLTVL.

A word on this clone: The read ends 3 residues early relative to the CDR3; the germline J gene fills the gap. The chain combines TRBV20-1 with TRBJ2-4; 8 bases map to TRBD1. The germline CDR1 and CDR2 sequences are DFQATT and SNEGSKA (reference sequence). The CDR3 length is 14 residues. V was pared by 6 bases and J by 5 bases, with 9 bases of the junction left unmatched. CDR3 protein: CSARQGATENIQYF. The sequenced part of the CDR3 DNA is TGCAGTGCGAGGCAGGGGGCGACGGAAAACATT.

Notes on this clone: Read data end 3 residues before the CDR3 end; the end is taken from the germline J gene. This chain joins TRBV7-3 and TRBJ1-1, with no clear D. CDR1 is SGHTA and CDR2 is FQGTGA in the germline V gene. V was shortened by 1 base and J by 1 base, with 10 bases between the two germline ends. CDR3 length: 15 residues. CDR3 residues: CASSLRSDGNTEAFF. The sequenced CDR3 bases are TGTGCCAGCAGCTTAAGGAGCGACGGGAACACTGAA.

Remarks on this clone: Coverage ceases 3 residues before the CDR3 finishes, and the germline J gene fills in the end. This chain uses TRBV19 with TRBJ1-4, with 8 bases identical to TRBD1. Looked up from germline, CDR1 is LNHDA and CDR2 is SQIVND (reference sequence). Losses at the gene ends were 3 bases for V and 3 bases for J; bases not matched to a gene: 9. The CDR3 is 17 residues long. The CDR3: CASSMLQGAVANEKLFF. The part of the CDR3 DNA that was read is TGTGCCAGTAGTATGCTGCAGGGGGCAGTTGCTAATGAAAAA.

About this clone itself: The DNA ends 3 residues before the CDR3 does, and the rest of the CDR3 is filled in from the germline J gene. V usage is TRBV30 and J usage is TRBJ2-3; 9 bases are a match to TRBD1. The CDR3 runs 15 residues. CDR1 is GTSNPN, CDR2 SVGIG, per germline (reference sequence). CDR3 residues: CAWSRGQGRQETQYF. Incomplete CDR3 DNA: TGTGCCTGGAGTAGGGGACAGGGTAGGCAAGAGACG.